A single sample gave rise to the 12 T cell receptor beta chains below, sequenced in a study of CD8+CD57+ T cells in acquired aplastic anemia. The template used for profiling TCR beta VDJ and CDR3 was genomic DNA. Each CDR3 protein is one row after TCRdb ran MiXCR on the reads. The sample includes some 170,000 distinct CDR3 sequences, around 48% of them seen just once. Flow cytometry had shown expanded CD8+CD57+ cells in the patients chosen for sequencing. Sequenced input: sorted CD4+, CD8+, or CD8+CD57+ T cells (not recorded which) from PBMCs. All receptors derive from a human donor with aplastic anemia.

The chain joins TRBV11-2 to TRBJ2-5; tentative D call: TRBD1 (5 bases). The germline gives CDR1 SGHAT, CDR2 FQNNGV. The CDR3 runs 14 residues. V was pared by 2 bases and J by 4 bases, with 11 bases between. CDR3 loop: CASSLCRAVETQYF. The CDR3 region has the DNA TGTGCCAGCAGCTTATGCAGGGCGGTAGAGACCCAGTACTTC.

This clonotype was recorded many times. This rearrangement joins TRBV5-5 to TRBJ1-2; a possible D gene is TRBD1 (6 bases). The CDR3 extends over 13 amino acids. Trimming cost V 4 bases and J 6 bases, with 13 bases left between them. Per germline, CDR1 SGHKS and CDR2 YYEKEE (reference sequence). The CDR3 coding sequence is TGTGCCAGCAGCCCACAGGGTAGCCATGGCTACACCTTC. Translating it yields CASSPQGSHGYTF.

This clonotype was counted many times. The rearrangement uses TRBV5-1 and TRBJ1-5; possible D gene TRBD1, 5 bases. This CDR3 contains 15 residues. V shed 10 bases and J shed 2 bases, with 19 bases lying between them. Per germline, CDR1 SGHRS and CDR2 YFSETQ. The CDR3 spells CAGRVRGRCNQPQHF. DNA for the CDR3: TGCGCCGGCCGCGTGAGGGGTAGGTGCAATCAGCCCCAGCATTTT. The full variable domain, in which reference TRBV5-1 and TRBJ1-5 provide the parts outside the CDR3, is KAGVTQTPRYLIKTRGQQVTLSCSPISGHRSVSWYQQTPGQGLQFLFEYFSETQRNKGNFPGRFSGRQFSNSRSEMNVSTLELGDSALYLCAGRVRGRCNQPQHFGDGTRLSIL.

This clonotype occurred many times. The V gene is TRBV29-1, the J gene TRBJ1-2; TRBD1 is a possible D gene (5 bases). V dropped 3 bases and J dropped 4 bases, with 12 bases sitting between them. The germline V gene has CDR1 SQVTM and CDR2 ANQGSEA. This CDR3 contains 13 residues. CDR3 nucleotide sequence: TGCAGCGTTGACGGTGGGGCTACCTATGGCTACACCTTC. Protein sequence: CSVDGGATYGYTF.

The genes are TRBV24-1 and TRBJ1-5; TRBD1 aligns across 7 bases. The CDR3 covers 16 residues. Per germline, CDR1 KGHDR and CDR2 SFDVKD. V gave up 4 bases and J gave up 4 bases; unmatched junction bases: 9. CDR3 DNA: TGTGCCACCAGTGACCACAAACAGGGGATGAATCAGCCCCAGCATTTT. This translates into CATSDHKQGMNQPQHF.

This clonotype was observed a single time. The chain is built from TRBV24-1 and TRBJ2-7, with TRBD1 as a possible D gene (6 bases). V lost 2 bases and J 4 bases, leaving 11 bases between the germline ends. Germline-derived CDR1 and CDR2 are KGHDR and SFDVKD. This CDR3 comprises 14 residues. The CDR3 is CATSDYPGEYEQYF. CDR3 DNA sequence: TGTGCCACCAGTGATTATCCAGGGGAGTACGAGCAGTACTTC.

This clonotype was observed a few times. The chain joins TRBV6-2 or TRBV6-3 to TRBJ2-3; 11 positions agree with TRBD2. From germline, CDR1 is MNHEY and CDR2 SVGEGT. The CDR3 extends over 15 amino acids. J was trimmed by 8 bases and V by 6 bases; bases with no gene match: 10. The CDR3 DNA reads TGTGCCAGCAGCTACCGAACTAGCGGGGGAGTTACGCAGTATTTT. It yields the protein CASSYRTSGGVTQYF.

The V call is TRBV20-1, the J call TRBJ1-4; D uncertain. V was trimmed by 5 bases and J by 8 bases, leaving 15 bases between them. The CDR3 loop spans 13 amino acids. Germline V gene data show CDR1 as DFQATT and CDR2 as SNEGSKA (reference sequence). CDR3 protein: CSALNPSSEKLFF. The CDR3 bases are TGCAGTGCTCTCAACCCAAGCTCGGAAAAACTGTTTTTT.

This clonotype has a handful of counts. This sequence joins TRBV19 and TRBJ2-1; 8 bases map to TRBD2. Germline V gene lookup returns CDR1 LNHDA and CDR2 SQIVND (reference sequence). The CDR3 length is 14 residues. The ends lost 11 bases at V and 9 bases at J; junction bases unmatched: 15. CDR3: CACPGGTGGIEQFF. The CDR3, as DNA: TGTGCCTGTCCGGGTGGGACGGGAGGGATTGAGCAGTTCTTC. Variable domain in full (rest from reference TRBV19 and TRBJ2-1): DGGITQSPKYLFRKEGQNVTLSCEQNLNHDAMYWYRQDPGQGLRLIYYSQIVNDFQKGDIAEGYSVSREKKESFPLTVTSAQKNPTAFYLCACPGGTGGIEQFFGPGTRLTVL.

Turning to this clonotype: This clone may be a read error of a much larger clone one base away. The genes are TRBV5-4 and TRBJ1-1, with a tentative D call TRBD1 (5 bases). Germline V gene lookup returns CDR1 SGHNT and CDR2 YYREEE (reference sequence). This CDR3 region has 15 residues. Between the trimmed V and J ends, which lost 0 bases and 11 bases, there was a span of 20 bases. The CDR3 coding sequence is TGTGCCAGCAGCTTGGCGTCAGGGAATAGCCAAGTGGCTTTCTTT. It specifies CASSLASGNSQVAFF.

The chain is built from TRBV4-2 and TRBJ1-4; tentative D call: TRBD1 (6 bases). Deletions cut 0 bases from V and 7 bases from J, with 15 bases between. This CDR3 has 16 residues. CDR1 and CDR2 (germline): LGHNA, YNFKEQ. The CDR3, as DNA: TGTGCCAGCAGCCAAGAAACGGGGGCAGTGAGTGAAAAACTGTTTTTT. Translating gives CASSQETGAVSEKLFF.

With respect to this clonotype: The junction differs from germline at one of its ends, possibly a read error. The chain joins TRBV7-7 to TRBJ1-6; D unclear. This CDR3 is built from 13 residues. Germline V gives CDR1 SSHAT, CDR2 FNYEAQ (reference sequence). The CDR3 loop reads CASSLDLGSPLHF. The CDR3, as DNA: TGTGCTAGCAGCTTAGACCTCGGGTCACCCCTCCACTTT.